This T cell receptor (beta chain) was captured by sequencing in a study of blood T cell repertoires in COVID-19 (TCRdb year 2020). With regard to the full study: Samples covering the acute and convalescent phases of COVID-19 were provided by collaborators in the United States, Italy and Spain. The repertoires were made available in a free public database intended to serve as a resource for research on the immune response to SARS-CoV-2. The dataset comprised deeply sampled blood TCRbeta repertoires from subjects exposed to, actively infected with, or recovered from COVID-19. Samples came from the ongoing ImmuneRACE study (first 160 participants) plus 1,254 subjects from 6 global collaborators. Nearly every sample came with metadata listing a de-identified subject ID, COVID-19 status, age in years and sex. Where available, HLA class I and class II types were obtained from metadata supplied by the sample provider rather than from assay-based typing. The material from the prospective study consisted of cDNA or gDNA derived from T cells, B-cell-depleted T cells, or PBMCs. The investigation overall reported the following: Clinical and demographic metadata were provided uncurated, with the amount varying by source and participant.

TCRbeta CDR3 regions were amplified from genomic DNA by means of the immunoSEQ Assay, a bias-controlled multiplex PCR. Turning to the authors' computational methods: Nucleated cell counts per sample were estimated from amplification of reference gene primers within the assay. To quantify the absolute abundance of each unique TCRbeta CDR3 rearrangement, sequence reads were collapsed and filtered. Productive Simpson clonality was computed per sample as the square root of Simpson's diversity index over productive rearrangements. Entries here come from immuneACCESS through TCRdb and include only in-frame sequences with V and J called. Some clones fail to appear in such tables; in the studies checked, an unresolved V gene covers under half of the shortfall, and the cause of the remainder is unknown. V and J calls and clone size are copied from that table; D and trimming were computed from the DNA. In all, the sample holds hundreds of thousands of clones, and nearly 90% of those were seen once. The ten largest clones take up over 2% of the sample.

There are 14 amino acids in the CDR3, from cysteine to phenylalanine inclusive. Of all the DNA, just the CDR3 is kept, 42 bases in frame from base 1. The germline V gene (reference sequence) specifies LNHNV as CDR1 and YYDKDF as CDR2. The V and J ends are trimmed by 5 bases and 0 bases, leaving 7 bases between them. Enrolling through a virtual design, the prospective study's participants ranged in age from roughly 18 to 90 years and lived across some 22 United States geographic areas. Cohort assignment in the prospective study relied on participant-reported clinical history from a screening survey and a study questionnaire. Mobile phlebotomists in the prospective study collected whole blood, serum and a nasopharyngeal or oropharyngeal swab from every participant. Over a 2-month period, participants in the prospective study had the option of providing additional blood draws and questionnaires. Prospective study blood samples were shipped either frozen or at room temperature before DNA extraction.

Concerning this clone itself: Which antigen it targets is not known. Within one base of it there is no much larger clone, and no base qualities were kept.

The chain joins TRBV15 to TRBJ1-4; the D gene is perhaps TRBD1, from 5 matching bases. This clonotype originated in a woman aged 40 to 50 with acute COVID-19. The material sequenced was PBMCs or T cells enriched from blood (not recorded which). The CDR3 region: CATSGGTTNEKLFF. The sequence in DNA is TGTGCCACCAGCGGGGGGACAACTAATGAAAAACTGTTTTTT.